The subject of this entry is one T cell receptor (beta chain). Its antigen is undetermined. One base away lies a much larger clone, so this may be a sequencing read error. The sample holds other DNA sequences that translate to the same CDR3. Replicate PCRs were loaded with around 0.3 ug DNA from unsorted PBMC, about 30,000 T cell genomes. TCRdb keeps only in-frame clones here, not all; method: immunoSEQ multiplex PCR. The sample holds approximately 500,000 clones, roughly 80% seen once. This CDR3 comprises 15 residues. Germline trimming cut 9 bases from V and 2 bases from J; bases unmatched to any gene: 9. Germline assignment: CDR1 LNHDA and CDR2 SQIVND (reference sequence). The sample belongs to a study of shared clonotypes between healthy human individuals. About the study: The study enrolled two women and three men aged 18 to 49.

Study-wide results and caveats: Tissues were not sampled, only blood, and their repertoires likely differ.

The sequence came from a woman aged 40 to 50 in good health. Some clones in this sample may be carry-over from other donors' samples. The sequenced sample consisted of PBMCs. The rearrangement uses TRBV19 and TRBJ1-3, with 8 bases matching TRBD1. CDR3 DNA: TGTGCCAGCAGTCCAGGACAGGGACCTGGAAACACCATATATTTT. It yields the protein CASSPGQGPGNTIYF.